A single sample is the source of the 6 T cell receptor beta chains below, sequenced in a study of T cell responses to AZD1222 COVID-19 vaccine. Method: immunoSEQ multiplex PCR; TCRdb's copy keeps in-frame clones and lacks some. The table shows 140,000 to 150,000 clones, with approximately 94% occurring only once. Sequenced here: peripheral blood, sampled on day 0 of AZD1222 vaccination. The receptors shown here come from an adult in good health.

Worth noting for this clone: An end of the junction differs from the germline gene, which may be a read error. The genes are TRBV18 and TRBJ2-5; D not certain. The CDR3 covers 14 residues. The germline V gene encodes CDR1 KGHSH and CDR2 LQKENI. Written as DNA, the CDR3 is TGTGCCAGCTCCCCACCCTCGATACAAGAGACCCAGTACTTC. This encodes CASSPPSIQETQYF.

V usage is TRBV27 and J usage is TRBJ1-2; 11 bases are a match to TRBD1. The CDR3 totals 17 residues. The J segment lost 3 bases and the V segment lost 4 bases, leaving 10 bases of the junction unmatched. CDR1 is MNHEY and CDR2 is SMNVEV in the germline V gene (reference sequence). The CDR3 nucleotides are TGTGCCAGCAGTTCCCGGACAGGGGGCGTAAATTACTATGGCTACACCTTC. Translating it yields CASSSRTGGVNYYGYTF.

The gene calls are TRBV28 and TRBJ1-2; maybe TRBD1 (5 bases). Between the trimmed V and J ends, which lost 5 bases and 8 bases, there was a span of 15 bases. CDR1 MDHEN and CDR2 SYDVKM come from the germline V gene. This CDR3 spans 13 amino acids. CDR3 coding DNA: TGTGCCAGCAGTCATAGGTTAGGGGACGGCTACACCTTC. It specifies CASSHRLGDGYTF.

This clone appeared a single time. The chain is built from TRBV10-3 and TRBJ2-7, with 7 bases matching TRBD1. The CDR3 is 13 residues long. Germline V gene data show CDR1 as ENHRY and CDR2 as SYGVKD. J gave up 3 bases and V 6 bases, and 5 bases lay outside the gene matches. This CDR3 is CAISPDRDYEQYF. The DNA of the CDR3 is TGTGCCATCAGCCCCGACAGGGACTACGAGCAGTACTTC.

This chain uses TRBV5-5 with TRBJ1-6; 8 bases agree with TRBD1. The germline CDR1 and CDR2 sequences are SGHKS and YYEKEE (reference sequence). V was pared by 1 base and J by 7 bases, with 4 bases of the junction left unmatched. This CDR3 is built from 15 residues. The CDR3 bases are TGTGCCAGCAGCTTGACAGGGGGATTAAATTCACCCCTCCACTTT. It specifies CASSLTGGLNSPLHF.

The chain carries TRBV5-1 and TRBJ1-1, with 7 bases that match TRBD1. With V trimmed by 4 bases and J by 0 bases, 6 bases remained unmatched. CDR1 is SGHRS and CDR2 is YFSETQ in the germline V gene. The CDR3 contains 15 residues. CDR3 residues: CASSQRQGLNTEAFF. DNA of the CDR3: TGCGCCAGCAGCCAGCGACAGGGTTTGAACACTGAAGCTTTCTTT.